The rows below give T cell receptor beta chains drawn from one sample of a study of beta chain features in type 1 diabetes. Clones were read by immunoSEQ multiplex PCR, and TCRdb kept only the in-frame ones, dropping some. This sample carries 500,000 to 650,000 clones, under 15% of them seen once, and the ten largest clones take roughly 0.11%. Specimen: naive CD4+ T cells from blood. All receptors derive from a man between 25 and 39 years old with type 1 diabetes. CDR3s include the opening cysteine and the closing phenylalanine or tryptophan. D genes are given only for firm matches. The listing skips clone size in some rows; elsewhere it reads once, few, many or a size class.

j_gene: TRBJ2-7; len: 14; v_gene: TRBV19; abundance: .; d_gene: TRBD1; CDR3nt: TGTGCCAGTAGGATGGACAGGGGGAGTTACGAGCAGTACTTC; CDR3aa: CASRMDRGSYEQYF
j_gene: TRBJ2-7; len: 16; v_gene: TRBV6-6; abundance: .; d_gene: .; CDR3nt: TGTGCCAGCAGTTACGCTTCGGTGGACAGAGCCTACGAGCAGTACTTC; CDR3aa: CASSYASVDRAYEQYF
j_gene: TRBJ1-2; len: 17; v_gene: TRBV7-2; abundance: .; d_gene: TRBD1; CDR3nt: TGTGCCAGCAGCCCCGAGATGGGGACAGGGGGCAACTATGGCTACACCTTC; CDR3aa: CASSPEMGTGGNYGYTF
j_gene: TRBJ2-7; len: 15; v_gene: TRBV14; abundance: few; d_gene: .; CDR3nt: TGTGCCAGCAGCCAAGTTGCGAGCTTCCCCTACGAGCAGTACTTC; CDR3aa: CASSQVASFPYEQYF
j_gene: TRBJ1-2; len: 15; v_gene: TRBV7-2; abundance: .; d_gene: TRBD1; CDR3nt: TGTGCCAGCAGCCTCCGGAGGGGGCAGGACTATGGCTACACCTTC; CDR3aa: CASSLRRGQDYGYTF
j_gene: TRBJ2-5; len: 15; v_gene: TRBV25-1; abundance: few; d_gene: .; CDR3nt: TGTGCCAGCAGTGACCGCGCTCGGGCCCAAGAGACCCAGTACTTC; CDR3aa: CASSDRARAQETQYF
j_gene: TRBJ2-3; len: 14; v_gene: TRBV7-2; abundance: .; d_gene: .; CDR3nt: TGTGCCAGTTCTATTTCTACTCGCACAGATACGCAGTATTTT; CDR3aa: CASSISTRTDTQYF
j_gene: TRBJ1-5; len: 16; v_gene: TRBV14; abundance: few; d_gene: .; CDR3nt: TGTGCCAGCAGCCAAGATCTCGGCGGGCCGAATCAGCCCCAGCATTTT; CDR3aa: CASSQDLGGPNQPQHF
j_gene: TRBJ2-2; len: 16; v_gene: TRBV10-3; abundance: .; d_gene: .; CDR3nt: TGTGCCATCAGTGAGTCTCCTAGCGTGGACACCGGGGAGCTGTTTTTT; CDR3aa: CAISESPSVDTGELFF
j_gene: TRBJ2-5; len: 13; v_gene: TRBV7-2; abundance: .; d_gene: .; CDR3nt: TGTGCCAGCAGCCCCGGGGACGTTGGGACCCAGTACTTC; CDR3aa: CASSPGDVGTQYF
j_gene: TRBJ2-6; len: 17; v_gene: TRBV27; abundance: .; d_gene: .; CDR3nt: TGTGCCAGCTCCCCGGCAAGGGGAGAGACTGGGGCCAACGTCCTGACTTTC; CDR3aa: CASSPARGETGANVLTF
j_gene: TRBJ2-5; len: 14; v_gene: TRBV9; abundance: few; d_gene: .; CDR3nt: TGTGCCAGCAGCCTTAGTCGACAGAGAGAGACCCAGTACTTC; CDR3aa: CASSLSRQRETQYF
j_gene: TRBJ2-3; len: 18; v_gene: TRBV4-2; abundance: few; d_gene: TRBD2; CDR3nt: TGTGCCAGCAGCCCCCTGGGGACTAGCGGGGGGGCCGGAGATACGCAGTATTTT; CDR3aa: CASSPLGTSGGAGDTQYF
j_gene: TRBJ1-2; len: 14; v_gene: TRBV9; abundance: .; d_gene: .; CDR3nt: TGTGCCAGCAGCGTAGAACAGGGTAACTATGGCTACACCTTC; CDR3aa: CASSVEQGNYGYTF
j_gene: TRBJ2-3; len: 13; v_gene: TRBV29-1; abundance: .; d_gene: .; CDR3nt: TGCAGCGCCCTGGTTAGCGGTACAGATACGCAGTATTTT; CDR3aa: CSALVSGTDTQYF
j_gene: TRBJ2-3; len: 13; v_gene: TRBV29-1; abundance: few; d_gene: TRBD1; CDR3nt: TGCAGCGGCTCGGACAGGTCAACAGATACGCAGTATTTT; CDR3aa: CSGSDRSTDTQYF
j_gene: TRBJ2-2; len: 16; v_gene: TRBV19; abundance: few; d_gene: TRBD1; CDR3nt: TGTGCCAGTAGTAAACAGGGGACGGCGAACACCGGGGAGCTGTTTTTT; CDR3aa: CASSKQGTANTGELFF
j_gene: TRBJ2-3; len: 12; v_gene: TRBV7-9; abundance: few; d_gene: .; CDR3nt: TGTGCCAGCTCGACGGGCACAGATACGCAGTATTTT; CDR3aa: CASSTGTDTQYF
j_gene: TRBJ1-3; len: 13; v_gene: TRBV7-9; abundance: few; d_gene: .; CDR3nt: TGTGCCAGCAGCTTGACTCGGAACAACACCATATATTTT; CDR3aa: CASSLTRNNTIYF
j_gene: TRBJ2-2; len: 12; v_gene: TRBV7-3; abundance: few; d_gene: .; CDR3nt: TGTGCCAGCAGCACCGATACCGGGGAGCTGTTTTTT; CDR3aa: CASSTDTGELFF
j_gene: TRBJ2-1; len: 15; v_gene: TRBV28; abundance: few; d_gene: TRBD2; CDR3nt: TGTGCCAGCAGTCCGACTAGCGGGGGGGACAATGAGCAGTTCTTC; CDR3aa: CASSPTSGGDNEQFF
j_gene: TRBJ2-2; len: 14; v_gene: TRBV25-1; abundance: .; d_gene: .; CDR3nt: TGTGCCAGCAGGAGACCGGGGCCAACCGGGGAGCTGTTTTTT; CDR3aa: CASRRPGPTGELFF
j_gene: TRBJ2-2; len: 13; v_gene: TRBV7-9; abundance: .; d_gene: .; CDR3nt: TGTGCCTGTAGGGAGCGGCACACCGGGGAGCTGTTTTTT; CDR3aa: CACRERHTGELFF
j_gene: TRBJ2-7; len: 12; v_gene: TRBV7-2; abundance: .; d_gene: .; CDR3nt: TGTGCCAGCAGCTTAGATCTCTACGAGCAGTACTTC; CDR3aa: CASSLDLYEQYF
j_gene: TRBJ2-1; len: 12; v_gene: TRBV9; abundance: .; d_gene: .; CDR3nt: TGTGCCAGCAGCTTGACAGGCAATGAGCAGTTCTTC; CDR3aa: CASSLTGNEQFF
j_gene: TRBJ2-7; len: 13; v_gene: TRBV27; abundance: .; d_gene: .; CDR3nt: TGTGCCAGCAGTTCCAGTTACTCCTACGAGCAGTACTTC; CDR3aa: CASSSSYSYEQYF
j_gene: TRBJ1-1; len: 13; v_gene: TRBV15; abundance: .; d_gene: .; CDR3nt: TGTGCCACCAGCAGTACGGTGGTTACTGAAGCTTTCTTT; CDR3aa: CATSSTVVTEAFF
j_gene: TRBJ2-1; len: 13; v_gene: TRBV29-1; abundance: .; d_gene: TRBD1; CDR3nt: TGCAGCGTTGGGGACAGAGTCTACAATGAGCAGTTCTTC; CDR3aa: CSVGDRVYNEQFF
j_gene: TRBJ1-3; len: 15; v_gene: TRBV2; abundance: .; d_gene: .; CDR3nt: TGTGCCAGCAGTGATTGGGATCCCTCTGGAAACACCATATATTTT; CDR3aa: CASSDWDPSGNTIYF
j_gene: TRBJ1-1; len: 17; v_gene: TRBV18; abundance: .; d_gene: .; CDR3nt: TGTGCCAGCTCACCTCTTCCCGGGACATTAATGAACACTGAAGCTTTCTTT; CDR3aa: CASSPLPGTLMNTEAFF
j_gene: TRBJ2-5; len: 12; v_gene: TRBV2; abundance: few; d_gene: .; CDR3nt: TGTGCCAGCAGTGAAGGTCAAGAGACCCAGTACTTC; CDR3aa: CASSEGQETQYF
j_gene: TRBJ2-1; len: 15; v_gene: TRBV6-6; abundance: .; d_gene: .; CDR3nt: TGTGCCAGCAGTTACTCGAGGGGCAGCTACAATGAGCAGTTCTTC; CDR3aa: CASSYSRGSYNEQFF
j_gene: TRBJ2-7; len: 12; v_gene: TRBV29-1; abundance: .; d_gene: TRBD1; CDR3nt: TGCAGCGTTGATTATCAGACAGGGGAGCAGTACTTC; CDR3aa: CSVDYQTGEQYF
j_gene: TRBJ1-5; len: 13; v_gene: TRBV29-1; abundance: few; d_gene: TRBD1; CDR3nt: TGCAGCGTGGTTACAGGGGGCAATCAGCCCCAGCATTTT; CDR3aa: CSVVTGGNQPQHF
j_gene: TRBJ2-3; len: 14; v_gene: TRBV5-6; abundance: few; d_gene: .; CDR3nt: TGTGCCAGCAGCTTGGGACAGCCCACAGATACGCAGTATTTT; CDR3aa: CASSLGQPTDTQYF
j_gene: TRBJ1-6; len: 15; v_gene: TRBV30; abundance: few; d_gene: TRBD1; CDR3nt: TGTGCCTGGAGTTTTCGGACAGGGATAAAGGCACCCCTCCACTTT; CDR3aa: CAWSFRTGIKAPLHF
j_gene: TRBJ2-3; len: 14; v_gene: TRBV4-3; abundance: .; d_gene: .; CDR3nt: TGCGCCAGCAGCCGAAAACAGGGATTAGATACGCAGTATTTT; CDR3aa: CASSRKQGLDTQYF
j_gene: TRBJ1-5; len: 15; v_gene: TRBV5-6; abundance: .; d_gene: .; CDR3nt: TGTGCCAGCAGCTTGGGGGTTTCACCTGGCGAGCCCCAGCATTTT; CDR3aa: CASSLGVSPGEPQHF
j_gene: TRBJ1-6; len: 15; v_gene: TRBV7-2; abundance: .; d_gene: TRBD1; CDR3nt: TGTGCCAGCCGTCCCAACCACTTACAGGGGACCCCCCTCCACTTT; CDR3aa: CASRPNHLQGTPLHF
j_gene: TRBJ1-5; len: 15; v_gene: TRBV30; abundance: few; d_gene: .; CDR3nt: TGTGCCTGGAGTCGATCCCTCATGGGTGGCCAGCCCCAGCATTTT; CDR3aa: CAWSRSLMGGQPQHF
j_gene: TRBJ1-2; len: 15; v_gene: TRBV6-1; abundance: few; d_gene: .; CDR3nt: TGTGCCAGCAGTGAAGCGCAGGTCGCTAACTATGGCTACACCTTC; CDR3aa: CASSEAQVANYGYTF
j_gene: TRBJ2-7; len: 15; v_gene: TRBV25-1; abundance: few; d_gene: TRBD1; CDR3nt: TGTGCCAGCAGTAAGGGACAGTTGAGCTCCTACGAGCAGTACTTC; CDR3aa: CASSKGQLSSYEQYF
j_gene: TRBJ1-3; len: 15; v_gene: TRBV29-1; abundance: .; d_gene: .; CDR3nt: TGCAGCGTTGAAGCGTTGACAGACTCTGGAAACACCATATATTTT; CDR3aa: CSVEALTDSGNTIYF
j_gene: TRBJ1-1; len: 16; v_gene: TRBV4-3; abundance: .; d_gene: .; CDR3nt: TGCGCCAGCAGCCAAGAAAGGCCAGGGATGAACACTGAAGCTTTCTTT; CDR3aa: CASSQERPGMNTEAFF
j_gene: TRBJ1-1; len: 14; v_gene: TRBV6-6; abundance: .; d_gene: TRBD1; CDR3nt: TGTGCCAGCAGCCCCAGGGGGGTGAACACTGAAGCTTTCTTT; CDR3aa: CASSPRGVNTEAFF
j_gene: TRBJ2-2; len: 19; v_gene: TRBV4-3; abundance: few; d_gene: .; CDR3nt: TGCGCCAGCAGCCCCGGCGGGGCCGGACTTTTCGCGAACACCGGGGAGCTGTTTTTT; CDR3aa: CASSPGGAGLFANTGELFF
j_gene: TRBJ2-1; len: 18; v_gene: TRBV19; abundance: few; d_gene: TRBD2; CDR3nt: TGTGCCACGGCAAAAGCGGGGGGACTATCCAGCTCCTACAATGAGCAGTTCTTC; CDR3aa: CATAKAGGLSSSYNEQFF
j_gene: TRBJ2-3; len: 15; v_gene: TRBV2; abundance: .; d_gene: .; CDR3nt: TGTGCCAGCAGTGGACAGAGCGACACAGGAGATACGCAGTATTTT; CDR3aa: CASSGQSDTGDTQYF
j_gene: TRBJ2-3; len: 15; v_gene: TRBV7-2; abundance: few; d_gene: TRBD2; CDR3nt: TGTGCCAGCAGCTGGCAGCGGGGGAAGACAGATACGCAGTATTTT; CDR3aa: CASSWQRGKTDTQYF
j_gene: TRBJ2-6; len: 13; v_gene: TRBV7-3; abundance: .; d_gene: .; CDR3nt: TGTGCCAGCACAGGTTCTGGGGCCAACGTCCTGACTTTC; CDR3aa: CASTGSGANVLTF
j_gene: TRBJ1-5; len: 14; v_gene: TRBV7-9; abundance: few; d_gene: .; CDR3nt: TGTGCCAGCGAACAGGAGGGAAGCGGTCAGCCCCAGCATTTT; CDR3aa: CASEQEGSGQPQHF
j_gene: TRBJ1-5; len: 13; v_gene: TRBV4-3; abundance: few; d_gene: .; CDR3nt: TGCGCCAGCAGCCAAAGGGAGAATCAGCCCCAGCATTTT; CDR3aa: CASSQRENQPQHF
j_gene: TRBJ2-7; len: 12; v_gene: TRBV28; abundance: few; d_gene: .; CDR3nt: TGTGCCAGCAGTTTAAACCCTTTCGAGCAGTACTTC; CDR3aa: CASSLNPFEQYF
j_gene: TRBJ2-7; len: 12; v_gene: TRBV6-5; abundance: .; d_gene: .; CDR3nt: TGTGCCAGCACAGGTTATACCTACGAGCAGTACTTC; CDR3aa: CASTGYTYEQYF
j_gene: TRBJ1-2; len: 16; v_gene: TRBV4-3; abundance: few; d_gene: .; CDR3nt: TGCGCCAGCAGCCAAGCGAAGTCCGCTTCGGGCTATGGCTACACCTTC; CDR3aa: CASSQAKSASGYGYTF